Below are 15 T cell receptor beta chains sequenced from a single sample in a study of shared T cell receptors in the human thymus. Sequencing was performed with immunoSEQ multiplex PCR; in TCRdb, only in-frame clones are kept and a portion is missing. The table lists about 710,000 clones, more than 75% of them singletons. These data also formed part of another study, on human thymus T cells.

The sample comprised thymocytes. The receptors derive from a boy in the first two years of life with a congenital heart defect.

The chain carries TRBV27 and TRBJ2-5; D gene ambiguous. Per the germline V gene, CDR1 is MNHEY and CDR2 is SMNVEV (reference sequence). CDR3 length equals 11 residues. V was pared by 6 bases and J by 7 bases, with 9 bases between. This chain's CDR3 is CASSPRSTQYF. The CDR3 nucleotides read TGTGCCAGCAGCCCACGGTCGACCCAGTACTTC.

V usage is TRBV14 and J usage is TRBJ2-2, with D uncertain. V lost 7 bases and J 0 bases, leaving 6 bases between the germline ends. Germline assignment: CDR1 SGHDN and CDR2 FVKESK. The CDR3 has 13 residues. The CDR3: CASKHPNTGELFF. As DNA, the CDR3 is TGTGCCAGCAAACATCCGAACACCGGGGAGCTGTTTTTT.

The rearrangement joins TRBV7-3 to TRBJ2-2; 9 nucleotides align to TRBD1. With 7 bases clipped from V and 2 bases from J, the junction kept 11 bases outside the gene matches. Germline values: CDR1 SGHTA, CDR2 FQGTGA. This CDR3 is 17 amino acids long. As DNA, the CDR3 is TGTGCCAGCACCAACGGAGGACAGGGGAAAAACACCGGGGAGCTGTTTTTT. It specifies CASTNGGQGKNTGELFF.

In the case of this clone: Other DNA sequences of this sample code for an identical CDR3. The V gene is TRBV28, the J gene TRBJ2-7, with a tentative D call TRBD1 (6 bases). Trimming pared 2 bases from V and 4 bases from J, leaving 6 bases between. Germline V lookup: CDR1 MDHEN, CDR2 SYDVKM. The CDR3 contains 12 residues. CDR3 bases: TGTGCCAGCAGTTTAACAGGGTACGAGCAGTACTTC. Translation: CASSLTGYEQYF. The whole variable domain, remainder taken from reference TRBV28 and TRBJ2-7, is DVKVTQSSRYLVKRTGEKVFLECVQDMDHENMFWYRQDPGLGLRLIYFSYDVKMKEKGDIPEGYSVSREKKERFSLILESASTNQTSMYLCASSLTGYEQYFGPGTRLTVT.

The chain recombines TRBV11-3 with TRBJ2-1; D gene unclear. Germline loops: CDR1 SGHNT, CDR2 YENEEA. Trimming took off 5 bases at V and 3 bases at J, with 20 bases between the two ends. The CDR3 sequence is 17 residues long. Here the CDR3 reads CASSPQNECTIYNEQFF. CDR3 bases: TGTGCCAGCAGCCCGCAAAACGAGTGTACCATCTACAATGAGCAGTTCTTC.

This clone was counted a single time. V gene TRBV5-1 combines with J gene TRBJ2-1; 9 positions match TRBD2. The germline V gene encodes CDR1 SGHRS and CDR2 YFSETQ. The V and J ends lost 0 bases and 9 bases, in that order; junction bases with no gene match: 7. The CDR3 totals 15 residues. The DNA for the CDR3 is TGCGCCAGCAGCTTGGCCGCGGGAGGGAGGCCTGAGCAGTTCTTC. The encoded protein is CASSLAAGGRPEQFF.

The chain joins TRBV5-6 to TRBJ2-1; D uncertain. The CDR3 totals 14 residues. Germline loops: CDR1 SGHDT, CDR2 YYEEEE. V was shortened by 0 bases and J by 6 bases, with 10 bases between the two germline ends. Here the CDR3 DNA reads TGTGCCAGCAGCTTGGTGGCGGTTCTCAATGAGCAGTTCTTC. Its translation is CASSLVAVLNEQFF.

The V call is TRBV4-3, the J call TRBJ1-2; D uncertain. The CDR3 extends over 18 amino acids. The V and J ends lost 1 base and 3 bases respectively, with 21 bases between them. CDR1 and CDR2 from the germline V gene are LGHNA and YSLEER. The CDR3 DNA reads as TGCGCCAGCAGCCAAGTTTCAGTGATCCATGGAGGCCACTATGGCTACACCTTC. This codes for CASSQVSVIHGGHYGYTF.

CDR3 in DNA: TGCAGCGGCGCGACTAGCGGGAGAACAGATACGCAGTATTTT. This gives the protein CSGATSGRTDTQYF. The chain joins TRBV29-1 to TRBJ2-3, with TRBD2 matching over 12 bases. The CDR3 runs 14 residues. Trimming took 7 bases from V and 3 from J; bases not matched to a gene: 5. Germline CDR1 reads SQVTM; CDR2 reads ANQGSEA.

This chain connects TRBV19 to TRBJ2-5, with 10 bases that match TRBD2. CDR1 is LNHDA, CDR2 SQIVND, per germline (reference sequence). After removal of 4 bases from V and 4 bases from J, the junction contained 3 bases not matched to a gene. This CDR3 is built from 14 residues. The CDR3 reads CASSTRTSGETQYF. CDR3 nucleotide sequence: TGTGCCAGTAGTACCAGGACTAGCGGAGAGACCCAGTACTTC.

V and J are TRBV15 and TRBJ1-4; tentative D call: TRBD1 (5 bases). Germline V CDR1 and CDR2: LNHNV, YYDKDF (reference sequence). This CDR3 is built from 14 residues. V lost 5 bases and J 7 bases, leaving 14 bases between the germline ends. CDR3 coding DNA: TGTGCCACCAGCTCCGACAGAAAACTTGAAAAACTGTTTTTT. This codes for CATSSDRKLEKLFF.

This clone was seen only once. CDR3 sequence (DNA): TGCGCCAGCAGTGAGTGGGTTGGACTAGCGGGAGACGAGCAGTACTTC. This encodes CASSEWVGLAGDEQYF. This chain joins TRBV10-2 and TRBJ2-7; 13 bases map to TRBD2. CDR1 and CDR2 from the germline V gene are WSHSY and SAAADI. The CDR3 runs 16 residues. The ends lost 1 base at V and 5 bases at J; junction bases unmatched: 5.

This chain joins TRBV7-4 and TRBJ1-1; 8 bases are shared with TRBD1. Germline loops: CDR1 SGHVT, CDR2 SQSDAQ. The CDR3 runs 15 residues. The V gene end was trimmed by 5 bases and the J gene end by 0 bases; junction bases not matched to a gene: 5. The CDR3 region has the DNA TGTGCCAGCAGCCAGACGACAGGGGTGAACACTGAAGCTTTCTTT. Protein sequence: CASSQTTGVNTEAFF.

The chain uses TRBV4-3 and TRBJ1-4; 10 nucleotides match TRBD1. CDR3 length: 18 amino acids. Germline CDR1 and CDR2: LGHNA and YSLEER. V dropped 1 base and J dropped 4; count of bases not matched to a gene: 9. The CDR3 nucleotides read TGCGCCAGCAGCCAAGCTGAGGACAGGGGGGAGTTTAATGAAAAACTGTTTTTT. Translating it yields CASSQAEDRGEFNEKLFF.

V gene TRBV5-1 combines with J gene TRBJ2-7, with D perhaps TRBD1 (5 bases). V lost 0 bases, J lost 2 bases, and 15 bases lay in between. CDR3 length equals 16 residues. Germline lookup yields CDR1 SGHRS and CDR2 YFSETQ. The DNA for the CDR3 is TGCGCCAGCAGCTTGGCTAGGGGTGAAGGTGCCTACGAGCAGTACTTC. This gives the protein CASSLARGEGAYEQYF.